One and the same sample provided the 28 T cell receptor beta chains below, sequenced in a study of T cells in Graves' hyperthyroidism and ophthalmopathy. Amplification targeted TCR beta CDR3 regions from RNA transcripts. The study used the HTBI primer set for a first-round RT-PCR of the TCR CDR3. TCRdb re-called the multiplex PCR reads with MiXCR, one entry per CDR3 protein. Of some 500,000 distinct CDR3 sequences listed, around 22% were seen once; the top ten hold about 11%. Sequencing was performed on blood. These receptors all come from a woman in her twenties or thirties with Graves' ophthalmopathy.

This clonotype showed up just a few times. The chain recombines TRBV6-1 with TRBJ1-2; D is uncertain. Germline V gene sequence: CDR1 MNHNS, CDR2 SASEGT. This CDR3 is 14 amino acids long. V lost 2 bases and J 1 base, leaving 8 bases between the germline ends. CDR3 sequence: CASSESRNNYGYTF. Written as DNA, the CDR3 is TGTGCCAGCAGTGAATCCAGGAATAACTATGGCTACACCTTC.

This chain joins TRBV10-3 and TRBJ2-2; TRBD2 matches 12 bases. Germline V gives CDR1 ENHRY, CDR2 SYGVKD. The CDR3 has 16 residues. Trimming cost V 10 bases and J 6 bases; bases outside gene matches: 12. The CDR3 region is CATGSPTSGRSGELFF. DNA of the CDR3: TGTGCCACCGGGTCACCAACTAGCGGGAGGTCCGGGGAGCTGTTTTTT.

A few counts support this clonotype. The chain joins TRBV2 to TRBJ1-6; the D is unclear. The CDR3 extends over 12 amino acids. V was cut by 9 bases and J by 4 bases, with 7 bases left in between. Germline V gives CDR1 SNHLY, CDR2 FYNNEI. The CDR3 region has the DNA TGTGCCAGTAGCGTGTATAATTCACCCCTCCACTTT. It codes for CASSVYNSPLHF.

This clonotype was seen a few times. The V and J genes are TRBV9 and TRBJ1-1; D unclear. The V end lost 6 bases, the J end lost 3 bases, and 12 bases lay between the germline ends. Germline assignment: CDR1 SGDLS and CDR2 YYNGEE. This CDR3 has 13 residues. The CDR3 protein is CASKPGRDTEAFF. CDR3 sequence (DNA): TGTGCCAGCAAGCCGGGGAGAGACACTGAAGCTTTCTTT.

This clonotype was detected ten times or more. This chain joins TRBV2 and TRBJ2-1, with 15 bases that match TRBD2. The CDR3 length is 19 residues. V lost 5 bases, J lost 1 base, and 9 bases stayed unmatched. Germline V gene data show CDR1 as SNHLY and CDR2 as FYNNEI. The DNA for the CDR3 is TGTGCCAGCAGTCCTGTTGGGACTAGCGGGGGGCGGTCCTACAATGAGCAGTTCTTC. Translating gives CASSPVGTSGGRSYNEQFF.

Ten or more counts support this clonotype. The genes are TRBV7-9 and TRBJ1-1; possibly TRBD1 for D (5 bases). Germline-derived CDR1 and CDR2 are SEHNR and FQNEAQ (reference sequence). This CDR3 is built from 15 residues. The V gene lost 5 bases and the J gene lost 4 bases, with 17 bases spanning the gap. The CDR3 DNA reads TGTGCCAGCAGCAGAAAAGGGGAGTTTCGCACTGAAGCTTTCTTT. Amino acid sequence: CASSRKGEFRTEAFF.

This clonotype showed up just a few times. The chain has TRBV12-3 or TRBV12-4 and TRBJ1-5; D uncertain. V was clipped by 0 bases and J by 0 bases, with 12 bases between them. The CDR3 spans 17 residues. CDR3: CASSLANSGYSNQPQHF. Written as DNA, the CDR3 is TGTGCCAGCAGTTTAGCCAACAGTGGGTATAGCAATCAGCCCCAGCATTTT.

There are many counts of this clonotype. The CDR3: CASRITGGEGSNQPQHF. The CDR3 region has the DNA TGTGCCAGCAGGATTACAGGGGGAGAAGGTAGCAATCAGCCCCAGCATTTT. The chain carries TRBV7-6 and TRBJ1-5, with 8 positions matching TRBD1. With 6 bases clipped from V and 0 bases from J, the junction kept 10 bases outside the gene matches. CDR3 length: 17 amino acids. Germline V CDR1 and CDR2: SGHVS, FNYEAQ.

In its sample, this clonotype was seen many times. The chain joins TRBV27 to TRBJ1-1; 7 bases line up with TRBD1. Germline values: CDR1 MNHEY, CDR2 SMNVEV (reference sequence). Unmatched junction bases numbered 12, after V lost 8 bases and J lost 6 bases. CDR3 length: 14 residues. The CDR3 nucleotides read TGTGCCAGCTCCCCCCGGGACAGAGTCGCTGAAGCTTTCTTT. The encoded protein is CASSPRDRVAEAFF.

This clonotype was counted ten times or more. This rearrangement joins TRBV7-8 to TRBJ1-1, with a tentative D call TRBD1 (6 bases). Germline lookup yields CDR1 SGHVS and CDR2 FQNEAQ. V was pared by 1 base and J by 0 bases, with 12 bases between. This CDR3 is 16 amino acids long. CDR3: CASSLGTVYMNTEAFF. CDR3 nucleotide sequence: TGTGCCAGCAGCTTAGGGACAGTATACATGAACACTGAAGCTTTCTTT.

There are many counts of this clonotype. The chain links TRBV19 to TRBJ1-1; D remains ambiguous. V lost 2 bases and J lost 6, with 4 bases in between. CDR3 length: 11 amino acids. Germline CDR1 and CDR2: LNHDA and SQIVND (reference sequence). This chain's CDR3 is CASSIQSEAFF. The CDR3 coding sequence is TGTGCCAGTAGTATACAATCTGAAGCTTTCTTT.

This clonotype was counted many times. V gene TRBV6-5 combines with J gene TRBJ2-2; D call uncertain. Germline assignment: CDR1 MNHEY and CDR2 SVGAGI. The V gene lost 6 bases and the J gene lost 3 bases, with 14 bases spanning the gap. The CDR3 is 15 amino acids. CDR3 DNA: TGTGCCAGCAGCAGTCCCTCAGGTTACACCGGGGAGCTGTTTTTT. Its translation is CASSSPSGYTGELFF.

In this sample, this clonotype turned up a few times. The chain uses TRBV2 and TRBJ1-2, with D perhaps TRBD1 (6 bases). This CDR3 spans 14 amino acids. CDR1 SNHLY and CDR2 FYNNEI come from the germline V gene. Between the trimmed V and J ends, which lost 6 bases and 2 bases, there was a span of 13 bases. The CDR3 protein is CASSQQRGNYGYTF. DNA for the CDR3: TGTGCCAGCAGCCAACAGAGGGGGAACTATGGCTACACCTTC.

This clonotype was counted only a few times. V is TRBV20-1 and J is TRBJ1-1; a possible D gene is TRBD1 (6 bases). CDR3 length: 14 amino acids. Looked up from germline, CDR1 is DFQATT and CDR2 is SNEGSKA (reference sequence). The V and J ends lost 1 base and 4 bases respectively, with 13 bases between them. The CDR3 sequence: CSARAGHHGTEAFF. CDR3 nucleotides: TGCAGTGCTAGAGCGGGACACCATGGCACTGAAGCTTTCTTT.

In this sample, this clonotype turned up many times. The chain joins TRBV2 to TRBJ1-2, with TRBD1 identical over 8 bases. J was trimmed by 10 bases and V by 4 bases; bases with no gene match: 5. CDR1 is SNHLY, CDR2 FYNNEI, per germline. This CDR3 spans 12 amino acids. This CDR3 is CASSVEDRAYTF. In nucleotides, the CDR3 is TGTGCCAGCAGTGTTGAGGACAGGGCCTACACCTTC. Variable domain in full (rest from reference TRBV2 and TRBJ1-2): EPEVTQTPSHQVTQMGQEVILRCVPISNHLYFYWYRQILGQKVEFLVSFYNNEISEKSEIFDDQFSVERPDGSNFTLKIRSTKLEDSAMYFCASSVEDRAYTFGSGTRLTVV.

This clonotype was detected ten times or more. The chain employs TRBV20-1 and TRBJ2-7; D might be TRBD2 (5 bases). The V gene's germline CDR1 is DFQATT and CDR2 SNEGSKA (reference sequence). Trimming removed 7 bases from V and 3 bases from J, with 16 bases in between. The CDR3 is 13 residues long. CDR3 in amino acids: CSVGVGLGYEQYF. CDR3 nucleotide sequence: TGCAGTGTCGGGGTTGGCTTAGGCTACGAGCAGTACTTC.

Many counts were recorded for this clonotype. The V gene is TRBV6-5, the J gene TRBJ2-7, with 12 bases aligning to TRBD1. The CDR3 is 14 residues long. V lost 4 bases to trimming and J lost 5 bases; unmatched junction nucleotides: 3. The germline gives CDR1 MNHEY, CDR2 SVGAGI. CDR3 coding DNA: TGTGCCAGCAGTTTGGGACAGGGGGCCCACGAGCAGTACTTC. It yields the protein CASSLGQGAHEQYF.

V is TRBV4-3 and J is TRBJ2-3, with 7 bases fitting TRBD2. In germline, CDR1 is LGHNA, CDR2 YSLEER. The CDR3 is 16 residues long. V was pared by 2 bases and J by 6 bases, with 11 bases of the junction left unmatched. The CDR3 sequence is CASSQQAGGGIDTQYF. CDR3 in DNA: TGCGCCAGCAGCCAACAAGCTGGGGGAGGGATCGATACGCAGTATTTT.

This clonotype was observed a few times. The chain carries TRBV7-6 and TRBJ1-1; 8 bases fit TRBD1. This CDR3 spans 16 amino acids. CDR1 and CDR2 (germline): SGHVS, FNYEAQ. V lost 3 bases to trimming and J lost 1 base; unmatched junction nucleotides: 7. The CDR3: CASSLGTGTGNTEAFF. The DNA of the CDR3 is TGTGCCAGCAGCTTGGGCACCGGGACAGGGAACACTGAAGCTTTCTTT.

The chain recombines TRBV28 with TRBJ1-5, with 7 bases fitting TRBD1. The CDR3 loop spans 14 amino acids. The trim removed 2 bases at V and 9 bases at J, leaving 7 bases unmatched. Germline CDR1 is MDHEN and CDR2 is SYDVKM. The CDR3 DNA sequence: TGTGCCAGCAGTTTAGTGGCAGGGGGACGGCCCCAGCATTTT. Amino acids: CASSLVAGGRPQHF.

V and J are TRBV20-1 and TRBJ2-7; TRBD1 matches 10 bases. The CDR3 spans 12 residues. Germline V gene data show CDR1 as DFQATT and CDR2 as SNEGSKA (reference sequence). V lost 3 bases to trimming and J lost 5 bases; unmatched junction nucleotides: 1. CDR3 in DNA: TGCAGTGCTAGGGGGACAGGGGACGAGCAGTACTTC. This gives the protein CSARGTGDEQYF.

A remark on this clonotype: A junction boundary mismatches the germline segment, possibly from a read error. This chain connects TRBV5-1 to TRBJ2-4, with D uncertain. The V gene's germline CDR1 is SGHRS and CDR2 YFSETQ. The CDR3 length is 12 residues. Here the CDR3 DNA reads TGCGCCAGCGGCTTGAACCAAAACATTCAGTACTTC. Encoded protein: CASGLNQNIQYF.

This clonotype was observed many times. The genes are TRBV7-9 and TRBJ1-1, with a weak D call TRBD1 (5 bases). The CDR3 has 14 residues. Germline V gives CDR1 SEHNR, CDR2 FQNEAQ (reference sequence). The V gene lost 2 bases and the J gene lost 3 bases, with 10 bases spanning the gap. CDR3 region: CASSLMGGDTEAFF. The DNA of the CDR3 is TGTGCCAGCAGCTTAATGGGGGGAGACACTGAAGCTTTCTTT. The whole variable domain, filled in from reference TRBV7-9 and TRBJ1-1, reads DTGVSQNPRHKITKRGQNVTFRCDPISEHNRLYWYRQTLGQGPEFLTYFQNEAQLEKSRLLSDRFSAERPKGSFSTLEIQRTEQGDSAMYLCASSLMGGDTEAFFGQGTRLTVV.

The table lists this clonotype with many counts. As DNA, the CDR3 is TGTGCCAGCAAGGCGGCCGTTAACACTCAGCCCCAGCATTTT. Amino acid sequence: CASKAAVNTQPQHF. V gene TRBV6-5 combines with J gene TRBJ1-5; no clear D gene. The germline gives CDR1 MNHEY, CDR2 SVGAGI. With 7 bases removed from V and 6 bases from J, the gap between germline ends came to 16 bases. This CDR3 contains 14 residues.

Concerning this clonotype: Since a much larger clone is just one base distant, this may be a read error. The rearrangement links TRBV20-1 to TRBJ1-1; weak D call: TRBD1 (5 bases). Trimming pared 5 bases from V and 4 bases from J, leaving 14 bases between. The V gene's germline CDR1 is DFQATT and CDR2 SNEGSKA (reference sequence). CDR3 size: 13 residues. This chain's CDR3 is CSAPEGQITEAFF. CDR3 bases: TGCAGTGCTCCGGAGGGGCAGATCACTGAAGCTTTCTTT.

The V and J genes are TRBV7-2 and TRBJ1-1; 7 bases map to TRBD1. The CDR3 is made up of 12 amino acids. CDR1 is SGHTA and CDR2 is FQGNSA in the germline V gene. Written as DNA, the CDR3 is TGTGCAAACGACAGGGTTGACACTGAAGCTTTCTTT. Its protein product is CANDRVDTEAFF.

This chain uses TRBV12-3 or TRBV12-4 with TRBJ1-1; D unclear. V shed 3 bases and J shed 1 base, with 18 bases lying between them. The CDR3 spans 17 residues. The CDR3 spells CASSLIARRFGNTEAFF. The DNA of the CDR3 is TGTGCCAGCAGTTTGATCGCTCGGCGGTTTGGGAACACTGAAGCTTTCTTT.

This clonotype has a single count. The chain links TRBV11-3 to TRBJ1-1; D gene ambiguous. This CDR3 is 15 amino acids long. Germline V lookup: CDR1 SGHNT, CDR2 YENEEA. V was trimmed by 1 base and J by 1 base, leaving 10 bases between them. CDR3 sequence: CASSLGRSQNTEAFF. The CDR3 nucleotides are TGTGCCAGCAGCTTAGGCAGGTCCCAGAACACTGAAGCTTTCTTT.